There are a few counts of the clone carrying this T cell receptor (beta chain). The antigen remains unidentified. All of the isolated RNA was reverse transcribed, so expressed TCRB transcripts were sequenced. The method was immunoSEQ multiplex PCR; TCRdb's version includes in-frame clones alone and lacks a portion of them. The sample holds a few hundred thousand clones, around 16% seen once. This sample stems from a study of beta chain features in type 1 diabetes. Study background: Patient and healthy donor groups were alike in age, gender and cell yields.

General study findings and limits: Moderate yet significant TCRB CDR3 shortening was seen in Type 1 diabetes patients in all four CD4+ subsets.

The material sequenced was naive CD4+ T cells from blood. The origin of this receptor is a man aged 25 to 45 with type 1 diabetes.

The CDR3 is CATSKGQGFYEQYF. CDR3 nucleotides: TGTGCCACCAGCAAGGGGCAGGGGTTTTACGAGCAGTACTTC. This chain joins TRBV15 and TRBJ2-7; D possibly corresponds to TRBD1 (6 bases). CDR3 size: 14 residues. Germline V CDR1 and CDR2: LNHNV, YYDKDF (reference sequence). Trimming stripped 4 bases from V and 4 bases from J, with 14 bases between.